This TCR beta chain was identified in a study of blood T cell repertoires in COVID-19 (dated by TCRdb to about 2020). A note on the overall study: Samples covering the acute and convalescent phases of COVID-19 were provided by collaborators in the United States, Italy and Spain. The repertoires were released in a freely available public database meant as a resource for research on the immune response to SARS-CoV-2. Deeply sampled blood TCRbeta repertoires from subjects exposed to, actively infected with, or recovered from COVID-19 were included in the dataset. Nearly every sample came with metadata listing a de-identified subject ID, COVID-19 status, age in years and sex. Samples were obtained from the ongoing ImmuneRACE study (first 160 participants) and from 1,254 subjects provided by 6 global collaborators. The prospective study material was composed of cDNA or gDNA derived from T cells, B-cell-depleted T cells, or PBMCs. Where available, HLA class I and class II types were obtained from metadata supplied by the sample provider rather than from assay-based typing.

The collaborating institutions used their own protocols to collect whole blood in K2EDTA tubes. For TCRbeta analysis, collaborators shipped samples in one of three forms: frozen whole blood, isolated PBMCs, or DNA extracted from either of those sample types. From its cysteine to its phenylalanine, the CDR3 spans 15 amino acids. The entry retains the CDR3 DNA only, 45 bases that are in frame from base 1. The CDR1 and CDR2 encoded by the germline V gene are KGHDR and SFDVKD. V is pruned by 1 base and J by 5 bases, leaving 7 bases of the junction without a gene match. The immunoSEQ Assay, a bias-controlled multiplex PCR, was used to amplify TCRbeta CDR3 regions from genomic DNA. Regarding the original processing steps: The number of nucleated cells in each sample was estimated from the amplification of reference gene primers within the assay. To quantify the absolute abundance of each unique TCRbeta CDR3 rearrangement, sequence reads were collapsed and filtered. For each sample, productive Simpson clonality was calculated by taking the square root of Simpson's diversity index across productive rearrangements. TCRdb provides this immuneACCESS table in a form limited to in-frame rearrangements. Some clones are lacking; in checked studies, under half of them reflect an unresolved V gene, and why the rest are absent is not known. That table is the source of V, J and clone size, and D and trimming were worked out from the DNA. The sample records fewer than 150,000 clones, approximately 88% of which are singletons. Approximately 8.1% of the sample comes from the top ten.

The investigation overall reported the following: The amount of clinical and demographic metadata varied by source and participant and was provided uncurated.

This clone was seen once. The antigen it binds to is not known. Per-base quality was not reported, and no clone a single base away is much larger than it. The TCR originated in a middle-aged woman with acute or convalescent COVID-19. The rearranged segments are TRBV24-1 and TRBJ2-7; TRBD1 matches 7 bases in the middle. What was sequenced was peripheral blood. The CDR3 has the sequence CATSDFNRGWDEQYF. The DNA sequence follows: TGTGCCACCAGTGATTTTAACAGGGGATGGGACGAGCAGTACTTC.